The 22 T cell receptor beta chains reported below all come from one sample, sequenced in a study of blood T cell repertoires in COVID-19. Assay used: immunoSEQ multiplex PCR; TCRdb lists only in-frame clones, some missing. The repertoire holds approximately 68,000 clones, with under 90% as singletons. The material sequenced was peripheral blood. The receptors stem from a man between 65 and 85 years old with active or convalescent COVID-19.

The genes are TRBV4-3 and TRBJ1-4; possibly TRBD1 for D (5 bases). Trimming shortened V by 4 bases and J by 4 bases, and 16 bases separated the two germline ends. This CDR3 contains 16 residues. Germline CDR1 LGHNA, CDR2 YSLEER. The CDR3 loop reads CASSPSGNIGNEKLFF. The CDR3 DNA follows: TGCGCCAGCAGCCCGTCAGGGAATATCGGTAATGAAAAACTGTTTTTT.

The chain uses TRBV7-3 and TRBJ2-1; 7 bases line up with TRBD2. CDR1 and CDR2 from the germline V gene are SGHTA and FQGTGA. The CDR3 totals 12 residues. The V and J ends lost 2 bases and 15 bases, in that order; junction bases with no gene match: 7. In DNA, the CDR3 is TGTGCCAGCAGCTTAGTCGCGGGAGCGTTGTTCTTC. This gives the protein CASSLVAGALFF.

J is TRBJ2-4 and V is TRBV5-1, with D possibly TRBD1 on 6 matching bases. Germline values: CDR1 SGHRS, CDR2 YFSETQ. Deletions cut 4 bases from V and 3 bases from J, with 23 bases between. This CDR3 is built from 18 residues. The DNA for the CDR3 is TGCGCCAGCAGCCCCTATCCCGAAACTGGGGGCGTCAAAAACATTCAGTACTTC. It specifies CASSPYPETGGVKNIQYF.

Concerning this clone: Its ends do not fully match the called genes, so a read error is possible. J is TRBJ1-5 and V is TRBV28, with 9 nucleotides matching TRBD1. Germline V gives CDR1 MDHEN, CDR2 SYDVKM. The CDR3 length is 12 residues. The CDR3 region has the DNA TGTGCCAGCAGTTTAAACAGGGGGCCGGTGGATTTT. Translating gives CASSLNRGPVDF.

This rearrangement joins TRBV29-1 to TRBJ2-2; TRBD1 aligns across 7 bases. Trimming at V came to 7 bases and at J to 0 bases, leaving 8 bases not matched to a gene. The CDR3 has 15 amino acids. Germline values: CDR1 SQVTM, CDR2 ANQGSEA. This chain's CDR3 is CSATPGTANTGELFF. CDR3 bases: TGCAGCGCCACCCCCGGGACAGCGAACACCGGGGAGCTGTTTTTT.

This chain joins TRBV9 and TRBJ2-7; D possibly corresponds to TRBD2 (5 bases). Germline CDR1 and CDR2: SGDLS and YYNGEE. This CDR3 is 14 amino acids long. Trimming stripped 0 bases from V and 1 base from J, with 8 bases between. The CDR3 sequence is CASSVGAVSYEQYF. The CDR3 region has the DNA TGTGCCAGCAGCGTAGGAGCGGTTTCCTACGAGCAGTACTTC.

The gene calls are TRBV28 and TRBJ1-6, with D uncertain. Trimming removed 2 bases from V and 14 bases from J, with 13 bases in between. The germline CDR1 and CDR2 sequences are MDHEN and SYDVKM. The CDR3 runs 13 residues. The CDR3 loop reads CASSLNPGATLHF. DNA of the CDR3: TGTGCCAGCAGTTTAAATCCGGGAGCGACCCTCCACTTT.

CDR3: CASSFIRGIGNEQFF. CDR3 bases: TGTGCCAGCAGCTTTATTCGCGGGATCGGCAATGAGCAGTTCTTC. The genes are TRBV11-2 and TRBJ2-1; D might be TRBD2 (6 bases). Trimming removed 3 bases from V and 6 bases from J, with 15 bases in between. The CDR3 length is 15 residues. The germline V gene has CDR1 SGHAT and CDR2 FQNNGV.

The V and J genes are TRBV9 and TRBJ1-3; TRBD1 aligns across 8 bases. The junction had 9 bases not matched to a gene; V was cut back by 4 bases and J by 0 bases. This CDR3 has 17 amino acids. Germline V gene lookup returns CDR1 SGDLS and CDR2 YYNGEE. CDR3 sequence reads: CASSKRDRPVSGNTIYF. The CDR3 DNA sequence: TGTGCCAGCAGCAAACGGGACAGGCCCGTCTCTGGAAACACCATATATTTT.

The chain carries TRBV19 and TRBJ1-5; 8 bases fit TRBD1. Germline trimming cut 6 bases from V and 11 bases from J; bases unmatched to any gene: 12. The length of the CDR3 is 14 residues. CDR1 is LNHDA and CDR2 is SQIVND in the germline V gene (reference sequence). The CDR3 DNA reads as TGTGCCAGTAGCCAGGGGGCCGGGCGCGGGACCCAGCATTTT. Residues: CASSQGAGRGTQHF. Full variable domain (outside the CDR3, taken from reference TRBV19 and TRBJ1-5): DGGITQSPKYLFRKEGQNVTLSCEQNLNHDAMYWYRQDPGQGLRLIYYSQIVNDFQKGDIAEGYSVSREKKESFPLTVTSAQKNPTAFYLCASSQGAGRGTQHFGDGTRLSIL.

A few counts support this clone. The chain combines TRBV7-8 with TRBJ2-7; perhaps TRBD2 as D (5 bases). Germline V gene data show CDR1 as SGHVS and CDR2 as FQNEAQ. The CDR3 is made up of 14 amino acids. The V end lost 4 bases, the J end lost 0 bases, and 10 bases lay between the germline ends. CDR3 coding DNA: TGTGCCAGCAGCTCCGTAACTAGCTCCTACGAGCAGTACTTC. It yields the protein CASSSVTSSYEQYF.

This clone was detected once. The chain has TRBV29-1 and TRBJ2-4, with 7 nucleotides matching TRBD1. The germline V gene has CDR1 SQVTM and CDR2 ANQGSEA. Trimming at V came to 5 bases and at J to 8 bases, leaving 9 bases not matched to a gene. The CDR3 has 13 amino acids. CDR3 coding DNA: TGCAGCGTTCATCAGGGGGTCAGAGACATTCAGTACTTC. Its translation is CSVHQGVRDIQYF.

V gene TRBV28 combines with J gene TRBJ1-5; D perhaps matches TRBD1 (6 bases). The V gene's germline CDR1 is MDHEN and CDR2 SYDVKM. Trimming removed 6 bases from V and 5 bases from J, with 17 bases in between. The CDR3 is 15 amino acids. CDR3 DNA: TGTGCCAGCAGCAACACTAGACAGGTTCATCAGCCCCAGCATTTT. Its protein product is CASSNTRQVHQPQHF.

The chain joins TRBV19 to TRBJ1-1; D is possibly TRBD1 (5 bases). The CDR3 runs 16 residues. CDR1 is LNHDA, CDR2 SQIVND, per germline (reference sequence). Trimming left V 3 bases short and J 5 bases short, with 19 bases between. The CDR3: CASSIQTGGFGTEAFF. CDR3 DNA sequence: TGTGCCAGTAGTATTCAGACCGGGGGTTTTGGAACTGAAGCTTTCTTT. Filled out from reference TRBV19 and TRBJ1-1, the complete variable domain reads DGGITQSPKYLFRKEGQNVTLSCEQNLNHDAMYWYRQDPGQGLRLIYYSQIVNDFQKGDIAEGYSVSREKKESFPLTVTSAQKNPTAFYLCASSIQTGGFGTEAFFGQGTRLTVV.

The CDR3 coding sequence is TGTGCCAGCAGCCAGGGGGGGGGAAAACTGTTTTTT. This codes for CASSQGGGKLFF. This chain connects TRBV3-1 (or the pseudogene TRBV3-2) to TRBJ1-4, with D maybe TRBD1 (5 bases). Trimming took 3 bases from V and 10 from J, leaving 9 bases between them. CDR1 LGHDT and CDR2 YNNKEL come from the germline V gene (reference sequence). CDR3 length: 12 amino acids.

This chain connects TRBV9 to TRBJ2-5, with 7 bases fitting TRBD1. Trimming removed 2 bases from V and 4 bases from J; junction bases left unmatched: 5. The CDR3 loop spans 14 amino acids. CDR1 SGDLS and CDR2 YYNGEE come from the germline V gene. CDR3 sequence: CASSVGTVRETQYF. DNA for the CDR3: TGTGCCAGCAGCGTGGGGACAGTCCGAGAGACCCAGTACTTC.

The chain couples TRBV27 to TRBJ1-5; possibly TRBD1 for D (5 bases). Between the trimmed V and J ends, which lost 3 bases and 7 bases, there was a span of 10 bases. Germline V gene data show CDR1 as MNHEY and CDR2 as SMNVEV (reference sequence). The CDR3 is 13 amino acids. The CDR3 DNA reads TGTGCCAGCAGTTTTGGAGGGGCCCAGCCCCAGCATTTT. Residues: CASSFGGAQPQHF.

The V gene is TRBV18, the J gene TRBJ1-2; 12 bases align to TRBD1. This CDR3 spans 13 amino acids. Germline lookup yields CDR1 KGHSH and CDR2 LQKENI. With V trimmed by 9 bases and J by 4 bases, 3 bases remained unmatched. The CDR3 sequence: CASGDRGPYGYTF. DNA of the CDR3: TGTGCCAGTGGGGACAGGGGGCCCTATGGCTACACCTTC.

The gene calls are TRBV4-3 and TRBJ2-7, with 7 bases matching TRBD1. Germline CDR1 LGHNA, CDR2 YSLEER. The V and J ends lost 1 base and 3 bases, in that order; junction bases with no gene match: 3. There are 14 residues in the CDR3. The CDR3 DNA reads TGCGCCAGCAGCCAAGGTAGGGGGCGCTACGAGCAGTACTTC. It encodes CASSQGRGRYEQYF.

The chain combines TRBV10-3 with TRBJ1-2; 7 bases line up with TRBD1. The CDR3 loop spans 12 amino acids. Germline-derived CDR1 and CDR2 are ENHRY and SYGVKD. V gave up 6 bases and J gave up 4 bases; unmatched junction bases: 2. Written as DNA, the CDR3 is TGTGCCATCAGAGGGACAGCCTATGGCTACACCTTC. Encoded protein: CAIRGTAYGYTF.

The rearrangement uses TRBV28 and TRBJ2-7; D gene uncertain. The CDR3 is made up of 13 amino acids. CDR1 and CDR2 (germline): MDHEN, SYDVKM. The germline V and J ends were trimmed by 3 bases and 2 bases, with 8 bases remaining between them. CDR3 DNA sequence: TGTGCCAGCAGTTTCCGGGTGACCTACGAGCAGTACTTC. This gives the protein CASSFRVTYEQYF.

CDR3 in amino acids: CATTQGEVGELFF. CDR3 DNA sequence: TGTGCCACCACCCAGGGGGAAGTCGGGGAGCTGTTTTTT. This chain joins TRBV24-1 and TRBJ2-2; the match to TRBD1 covers 7 bases. CDR3 length equals 13 residues. The J segment lost 7 bases and the V segment lost 8 bases, leaving 6 bases of the junction unmatched. The V gene's germline CDR1 is KGHDR and CDR2 SFDVKD.